Listed below are T cell receptor beta chains from one sample, sequenced in a study of shared clonotypes between healthy human individuals. The protocol was immunoSEQ multiplex PCR, while the TCRdb copy is restricted to in-frame clones and leaves out a portion. Among about 2.4 million clones listed, approximately 93% were seen once. The specimen was naive CD4+ T cells from PBMCs. These receptors originate from a man younger than 35 in good health. Some clones in this sample may be carry-over from other donors' samples. CDR3s include the opening cysteine and the closing phenylalanine or tryptophan. D genes are given only for firm matches. Expanded clones get a size class; other rows say once, few or many, or leave the size out.

12	TRBV29-1	NA	NA	TRBJ1-3	TGCAGCGTAGAGGGGGGGTCAAACACCATATATTTT	CSVEGGSNTIYF
14	TRBV9	NA	TRBD2	TRBJ2-3	TGTGCCAGCAGCGTAGATTCCGCGGGAGAAGTACAGTATTTT	CASSVDSAGEVQYF
14	TRBV12-5	NA	NA	TRBJ2-2	TGTGCTAGTGGTTTGGAGGGAAAGGGCGGGGAGCTGTTTTTT	CASGLEGKGGELFF
14	TRBV4-3	NA	TRBD1	TRBJ2-1	TGCGCCAGCAGCCAAAACACAGGGGGCGATGAGCAGTTCTTC	CASSQNTGGDEQFF
13	TRBV28	NA	NA	TRBJ1-5	TGTGCCAGCAGTAAAACAGGGAATCAGCCCCAGCATTTT	CASSKTGNQPQHF
20	TRBV19	NA	TRBD2	TRBJ2-6	TGTGCCAGTAGTACGTTACTTGGGACTAGCGGGACGTCTGGGGCCAACGTCCTGACTTTC	CASSTLLGTSGTSGANVLTF
17	TRBV18	NA	TRBD2	TRBJ2-5	TGTGCCAGCTCACCGGATTATCGAGCGGGAGGGGGAGAGACCCAGTACTTC	CASSPDYRAGGGETQYF
11	TRBV19	NA	NA	TRBJ2-7	TGTGCCAGTAGTAGCGGATACGAGCAGTACTTC	CASSSGYEQYF
16	TRBV27	NA	TRBD2	TRBJ2-2	TGTGCCAGCAGATCCAGACTAGCGGGAGAGATCGGGGAGCTGTTTTTT	CASRSRLAGEIGELFF
16	TRBV7-2	NA	NA	TRBJ2-2	TGTGCCAGCAGCCCCCAGAGTCGGCTGAACACCGGGGAGCTGTTTTTT	CASSPQSRLNTGELFF
15	TRBV7-2	NA	TRBD1	TRBJ1-1	TGTGCCAGCAGCTTAGCAGGGGGCCGGAACACTGAAGCTTTCTTT	CASSLAGGRNTEAFF
18	TRBV1	NA	NA	TRBJ1-4	TGCACCAGCAGTCACGGGACAGGGGGGAGAGAAGGTAATGAAAAACTGTTTTTT	CTSSHGTGGREGNEKLFF
14	TRBV18	NA	TRBD1	TRBJ2-3	TGTGCCAGCTCACGCGGACAGGGAACAGATACGCAGTATTTT	CASSRGQGTDTQYF
15	TRBV2	NA	NA	TRBJ1-4	TGTGCCAGCAGTGAACAAGGACCAACTAATGAAAAACTGTTTTTT	CASSEQGPTNEKLFF
14	TRBV10-1	NA	TRBD1	TRBJ2-5	TGCGCCAGCAGCACGGGACAGGCCCCCGAGACCCAGTACTTC	CASSTGQAPETQYF
15	TRBV28	NA	NA	TRBJ2-3	TGTGCCAGCAGTTTAGGCTCCCTGGGGGCAGATACGCAGTATTTT	CASSLGSLGADTQYF
14	TRBV27	NA	TRBD2	TRBJ2-7	TGTGCCAGCAGGGGAAGCGGGAGGTCCTACGAGCAGTACTTC	CASRGSGRSYEQYF
15	TRBV5-1	NA	NA	TRBJ2-3	TGCGCCAGCAGCCCGGCCACCACTAGCTGGGATCCCCAGTATTTT	CASSPATTSWDPQYF
15	TRBV5-5	NA	NA	TRBJ1-2	TGTGCCAGCAGCCACCCCCCCACGGCAGCGAATGGCTACACCTTC	CASSHPPTAANGYTF
15	TRBV10-1	NA	NA	TRBJ2-1	TGCGCCAGCACCATACGAAAGAGAACCTACAATGAGCAGTTCTTC	CASTIRKRTYNEQFF
14	TRBV29-1	NA	NA	TRBJ1-4	TGCAGCGTTGATTCGGACGGACTTAATGAAAAACTGTTTTTT	CSVDSDGLNEKLFF
15	TRBV10-3	NA	NA	TRBJ2-1	TGTGCCATCAGGGGAGGAGCGGCAAGGGGCAATGAGCAGTTCTTC	CAIRGGAARGNEQFF
16	TRBV5-1	NA	TRBD2	TRBJ2-7	TGCGCCAGCAGCTGGGGACTAGCGGGAGGCAAGTACGAGCAGTACTTC	CASSWGLAGGKYEQYF
15	TRBV5-6	NA	TRBD1	TRBJ2-2	TGTGCCAGCAGCGGGCAGGACAGGTACACCGGGGAGCTGTTTTTT	CASSGQDRYTGELFF
14	TRBV2	NA	TRBD1	TRBJ2-1	TGTGCCAGCGGGGGACAGGGCCCCTACAATGAGCAGTTCTTC	CASGGQGPYNEQFF
13	TRBV11-2	NA	NA	TRBJ1-1	TGTGCCAGCAGTCCGGGGGCGGGTACTGAAGCTTTCTTT	CASSPGAGTEAFF
13	TRBV2	NA	NA	TRBJ1-5	TGTGCCAGCGGGATAACTAGCAATCAGCCCCAGCATTTT	CASGITSNQPQHF
15	TRBV5-1	NA	NA	TRBJ2-2	TGCGCCAGCAGCTTGGGGGTAGAGAACACCGGGGAGCTGTTTTTT	CASSLGVENTGELFF
15	TRBV5-1	NA	NA	TRBJ2-1	TGCGCCAGCAGCGTAGGTGGAGGGGGCTACAATGAGCAGTTCTTC	CASSVGGGGYNEQFF
17	TRBV4-1	NA	NA	TRBJ1-2	TGCGCCAGCAGCCAAGGATGGATGATAAAACCTGAAGTCGGCTACACCTTC	CASSQGWMIKPEVGYTF
15	TRBV7-6	NA	NA	TRBJ2-1	TGTGCCAGCAGCCCAGCAACCGGGCCTCATAATGAGCAGTTCTTC	CASSPATGPHNEQFF
16	TRBV1	NA	NA	TRBJ2-1	TGCACCAGCAGCCAACCTAGCGGTACCACCTACAATGAGCAGTTCTTC	CTSSQPSGTTYNEQFF
15	TRBV2	NA	TRBD2	TRBJ2-7	TGTGCCAGCAGGCTCGGACTAGCGCTGACCTACGAGCAGTACTTC	CASRLGLALTYEQYF
16	TRBV5-4	NA	NA	TRBJ1-1	TGTGCCAGCAGCTTGCCTCCACTGGGGGGAGGCACTGAAGCTTTCTTT	CASSLPPLGGGTEAFF
13	TRBV10-1	few	NA	TRBJ1-1	TGCGCCAGCAGTGGGGGACTGAACACTGAAGCTTTCTTT	CASSGGLNTEAFF
17	TRBV5-1	once	NA	TRBJ2-1	TGCGCCAGCAGCTTGGTGGTGACGTGGCCTAACCACAATGAGCAGTTCTTC	CASSLVVTWPNHNEQFF
12	TRBV2	NA	NA	TRBJ1-1	TGTGCCAGCAGTGATGGTAACGCTGAAGCTTTCTTT	CASSDGNAEAFF
13	TRBV18	NA	NA	TRBJ2-5	TGTGCCAGCTCACCCGGGCAGCAAGAGACCCAGTACTTC	CASSPGQQETQYF
14	TRBV19	NA	NA	TRBJ2-3	TGTGCCAGTAGTATAATTTCCAACACAGATACGCAGTATTTT	CASSIISNTDTQYF
15	TRBV5-1	NA	NA	TRBJ2-3	TGCGCCACCGCGAATCAGGGCGGAGGCACAGATACGCAGTATTTT	CATANQGGGTDTQYF
17	TRBV4-3	NA	TRBD1	TRBJ1-2	TGCGCCAGCAGCCAGGAACCGGGACAGGCTTTCGTAGGTGGCTACACCTTC	CASSQEPGQAFVGGYTF
13	TRBV29-1	NA	NA	TRBJ2-3	TGCAGCGGGAGGGGTTCGTACACAGATACGCAGTATTTT	CSGRGSYTDTQYF
15	TRBV2	NA	NA	TRBJ1-2	TGTGCCAGCAAGGTCCAGAGGGACTTTAACTATGGCTACACCTTC	CASKVQRDFNYGYTF
14	TRBV11-2	NA	NA	TRBJ2-5	TGTGCCAGCAGCTTAGCGGCCAACCAAGAGACCCAGTACTTC	CASSLAANQETQYF
16	TRBV11-2	once	NA	TRBJ1-3	TGTGCCAACAGCCGTACCTCGGACAAGTCTGGAAACACCATATATTTT	CANSRTSDKSGNTIYF
14	TRBV7-2	NA	NA	TRBJ1-1	TGTGCCAGCAGCCTCATCGACAGTTACACTGAAGCTTTCTTT	CASSLIDSYTEAFF